The 7 T cell receptor beta chains below come from one sample, sequenced in a study of vaccination and CD4 T cells after COVID-19. One entry per CDR3 protein, called by TCRdb with MiXCR from the PCR reads. This sample yields approximately 20,000 distinct CDR3 sequences, of which roughly 60% are seen a single time; roughly 1.1% belongs to the top ten. This material consisted of CD4+ T cells from blood, taken after SARS-CoV-2 vaccination. The receptors derive from a human donor who had recovered from COVID-19.

In this sample, this clonotype turned up once. The gene calls are TRBV20-1 and TRBJ1-2, with D hard to call. Between the trimmed V and J ends, which lost 3 bases and 7 bases, there was a span of 18 bases. The CDR3 has 14 amino acids. CDR1 DFQATT and CDR2 SNEGSKA come from the germline V gene (reference sequence). In nucleotides, the CDR3 is TGCAGTGCTAGCCGGGCCCCCCTTGGCGTTGGCTACACCTTC. It specifies CSASRAPLGVGYTF.

This clonotype showed up just a few times. V gene TRBV15 combines with J gene TRBJ1-2; D not resolved. CDR1 is LNHNV and CDR2 is YYDKDF in the germline V gene (reference sequence). The V gene lost 1 base and the J gene lost 7 bases, with 7 bases spanning the gap. There are 12 residues in the CDR3. CDR3 protein: CATSRVAGGYTF. Written as DNA, the CDR3 is TGTGCCACCAGCAGAGTGGCGGGTGGCTACACCTTC.

The chain uses TRBV19 and TRBJ1-6; D unclear. Trimming took off 4 bases at V and 8 bases at J, with 9 bases between the two ends. This CDR3 is 13 amino acids long. Germline-derived CDR1 and CDR2 are LNHDA and SQIVND (reference sequence). The CDR3 sequence is CASSRQVDSPLHF. The CDR3 DNA is TGTGCCAGTAGTAGGCAGGTGGATTCACCCCTCCACTTT.

This clonotype was seen once. The genes are TRBV20-1 and TRBJ2-1; 10 nucleotides match TRBD2. The CDR3 totals 17 residues. The trim removed 3 bases at V and 2 bases at J, leaving 10 bases unmatched. Germline values: CDR1 DFQATT, CDR2 SNEGSKA (reference sequence). For the CDR3, the DNA is TGCAGTGCTAGGAACCTAGCGGGAGTGGGTACCTACAATGAGCAGTTCTTC. Amino acid sequence: CSARNLAGVGTYNEQFF.

This clonotype was seen just once. The genes are TRBV5-1 and TRBJ2-2; TRBD2 matches at 10 bases. J lost 5 bases, V lost 4 bases, and 17 bases had no gene match. The CDR3 contains 19 residues. Germline V lookup: CDR1 SGHRS, CDR2 YFSETQ. The CDR3 DNA is TGCGCCAGCAGCCTTCGGAGCCTGCTAGCGGGAGTAAGGACCGGGGAGCTGTTTTTT. Protein product: CASSLRSLLAGVRTGELFF. The entire variable domain, with the rest obtained from reference TRBV5-1 and TRBJ2-2, is as follows: KAGVTQTPRYLIKTRGQQVTLSCSPISGHRSVSWYQQTPGQGLQFLFEYFSETQRNKGNFPGRFSGRQFSNSRSEMNVSTLELGDSALYLCASSLRSLLAGVRTGELFFGEGSRLTVL.

This clonotype was detected once. V gene TRBV2 combines with J gene TRBJ1-6, with D unresolved. Trimming removed 10 bases from V and 1 base from J, with 11 bases in between. The CDR3 has 14 amino acids. Per the germline V gene, CDR1 is SNHLY and CDR2 is FYNNEI. In DNA form, the CDR3 reads TGTGCCACCCGCGAAGGGTCCTATAATTCACCCCTCCACTTT. Protein product: CATREGSYNSPLHF.

The chain employs TRBV20-1 and TRBJ2-3; D possibly matches TRBD1 or TRBD2 (6 bases each). This CDR3 has 15 residues. Germline loops: CDR1 DFQATT, CDR2 SNEGSKA (reference sequence). Trimming left V 3 bases short and J 1 base short, with 14 bases between. DNA for the CDR3: TGCAGTGCTAGTAGAGAAGGGGGGCGCACAGATACGCAGTATTTT. It is translated as CSASREGGRTDTQYF.